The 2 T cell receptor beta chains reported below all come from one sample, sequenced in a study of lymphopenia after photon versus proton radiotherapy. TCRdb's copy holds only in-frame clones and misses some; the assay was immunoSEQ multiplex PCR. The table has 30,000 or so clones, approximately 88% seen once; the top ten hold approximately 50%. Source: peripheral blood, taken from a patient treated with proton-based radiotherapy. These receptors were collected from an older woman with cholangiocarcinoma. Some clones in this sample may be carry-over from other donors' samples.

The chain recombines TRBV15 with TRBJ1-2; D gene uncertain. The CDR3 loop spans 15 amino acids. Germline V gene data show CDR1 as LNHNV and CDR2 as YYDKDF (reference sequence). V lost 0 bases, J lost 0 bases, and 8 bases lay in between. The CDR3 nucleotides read TGTGCCACCAGCAGAGATCGGATCTCTAACTATGGCTACACCTTC. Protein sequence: CATSRDRISNYGYTF.

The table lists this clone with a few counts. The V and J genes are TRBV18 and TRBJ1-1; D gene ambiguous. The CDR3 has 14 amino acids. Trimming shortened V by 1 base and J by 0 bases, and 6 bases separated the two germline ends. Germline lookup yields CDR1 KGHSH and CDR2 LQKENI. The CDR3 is CASSPLDMNTEAFF. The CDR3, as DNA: TGTGCCAGCTCACCACTCGACATGAACACTGAAGCTTTCTTT. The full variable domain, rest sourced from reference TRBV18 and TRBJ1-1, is NAGVMQNPRHLVRRRGQEARLRCSPMKGHSHVYWYRQLPEEGLKFMVYLQKENIIDESGMPKERFSAEFPKEGPSILRIQQVVRGDSAAYFCASSPLDMNTEAFFGQGTRLTVV.